The clone carrying this T cell receptor beta chain came up once. The entry originates in a study of blood T cell repertoires in COVID-19. V was cut by 3 bases and J by 0 bases, with 7 bases left in between. CDR1 ENHRY and CDR2 SYGVKD come from the germline V gene. The CDR3 has 14 amino acids. As originally analysed: Estimated nucleated cell counts came from reference gene primer amplification. Produced via immunoSEQ multiplex PCR; TCRdb's table is partial and in-frame only. V, J and clone size reflect that table, while D and trimming were determined from the DNA. The table records fewer than 200,000 clones, about 93% of them present only once.

This chain connects TRBV10-3 to TRBJ2-3; D call uncertain. The receptor was derived from a man aged 45-65 years with acute or convalescent COVID-19. The sample was peripheral blood. In nucleotides, the CDR3 is TGTGCCATCAGTGATCAACTTAGCACAGATACGCAGTATTTT. As protein: CAISDQLSTDTQYF.